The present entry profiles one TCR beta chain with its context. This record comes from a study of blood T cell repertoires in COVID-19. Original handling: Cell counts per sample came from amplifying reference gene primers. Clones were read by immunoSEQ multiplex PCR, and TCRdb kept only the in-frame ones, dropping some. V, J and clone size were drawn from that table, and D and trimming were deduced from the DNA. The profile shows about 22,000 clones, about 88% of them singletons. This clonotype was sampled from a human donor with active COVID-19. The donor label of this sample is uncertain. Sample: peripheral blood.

The CDR3 DNA reads as TGTGCCAGCAGTCTGGACAGTCTCTATGGCTACACCTTC. The encoded protein is CASSLDSLYGYTF. This chain uses TRBV28 with TRBJ1-2, with D perhaps matching TRBD1 (6 bases). The ends were cut back, 5 bases at V and 4 bases at J, with 11 bases in the middle. CDR1 is MDHEN and CDR2 is SYDVKM in the germline V gene. The CDR3 totals 13 residues.